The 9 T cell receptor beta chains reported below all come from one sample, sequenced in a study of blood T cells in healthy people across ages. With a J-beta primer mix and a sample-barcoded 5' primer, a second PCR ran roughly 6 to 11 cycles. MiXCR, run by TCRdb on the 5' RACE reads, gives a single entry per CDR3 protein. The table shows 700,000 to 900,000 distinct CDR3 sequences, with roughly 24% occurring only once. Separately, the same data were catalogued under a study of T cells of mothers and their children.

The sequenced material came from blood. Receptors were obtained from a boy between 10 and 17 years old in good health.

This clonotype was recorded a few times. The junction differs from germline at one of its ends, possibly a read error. CDR3 DNA: TGTGCCAGCAGGGGGACTAGCGGGGGGGCCCGTAGTAATTTT. This codes for CASRGTSGGARSNF. V is TRBV7-2 and J is TRBJ2-3, with 16 bases matching TRBD2. CDR1 and CDR2 (germline): SGHTA, FQGNSA. The CDR3 runs 14 residues.

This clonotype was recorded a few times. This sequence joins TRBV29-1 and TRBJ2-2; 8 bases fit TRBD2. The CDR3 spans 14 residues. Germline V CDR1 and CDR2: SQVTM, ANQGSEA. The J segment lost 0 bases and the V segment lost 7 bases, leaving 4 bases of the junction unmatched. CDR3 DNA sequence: TGCAGCGGAAAGCGGGGGCCGAACACCGGGGAGCTGTTTTTT. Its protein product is CSGKRGPNTGELFF.

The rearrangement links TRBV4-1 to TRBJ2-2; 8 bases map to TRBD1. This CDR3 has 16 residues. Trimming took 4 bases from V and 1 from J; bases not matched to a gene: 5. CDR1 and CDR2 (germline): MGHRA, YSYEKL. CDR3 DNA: TGCGCCAGCAGCCGCCCAGGGGGCTTGAACACCGGGGAGCTGTTTTTT. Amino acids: CASSRPGGLNTGELFF.

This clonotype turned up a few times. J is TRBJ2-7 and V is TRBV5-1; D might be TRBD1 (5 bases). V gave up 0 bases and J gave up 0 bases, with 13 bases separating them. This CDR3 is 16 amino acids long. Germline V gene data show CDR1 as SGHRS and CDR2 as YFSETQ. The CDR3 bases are TGCGCCAGCAGCTTGGGAGGCAGGGCTTCCTCCTACGAGCAGTACTTC. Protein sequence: CASSLGGRASSYEQYF.

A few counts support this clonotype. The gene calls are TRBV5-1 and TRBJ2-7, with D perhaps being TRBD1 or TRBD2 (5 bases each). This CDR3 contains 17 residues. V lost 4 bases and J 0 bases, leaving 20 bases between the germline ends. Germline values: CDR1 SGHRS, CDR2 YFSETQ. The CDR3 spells CASSLLPGRKSSYEQYF. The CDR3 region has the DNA TGCGCCAGCAGCCTTCTCCCGGGACGGAAGAGCTCCTACGAGCAGTACTTC.

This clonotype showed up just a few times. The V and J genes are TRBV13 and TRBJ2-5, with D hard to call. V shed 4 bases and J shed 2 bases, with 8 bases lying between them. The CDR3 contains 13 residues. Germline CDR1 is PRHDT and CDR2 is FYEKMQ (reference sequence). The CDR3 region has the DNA TGTGCCAGCAGCTCCGAGAGTCAAGAGACCCAGTACTTC. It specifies CASSSESQETQYF.

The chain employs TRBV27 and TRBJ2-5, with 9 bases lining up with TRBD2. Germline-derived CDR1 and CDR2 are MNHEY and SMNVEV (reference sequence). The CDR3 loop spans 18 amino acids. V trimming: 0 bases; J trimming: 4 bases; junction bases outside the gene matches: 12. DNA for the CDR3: TGTGCCAGCAGTTTATCGCCGGGACTAGCCCTCTCGGGAGAGACCCAGTACTTC. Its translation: CASSLSPGLALSGETQYF.

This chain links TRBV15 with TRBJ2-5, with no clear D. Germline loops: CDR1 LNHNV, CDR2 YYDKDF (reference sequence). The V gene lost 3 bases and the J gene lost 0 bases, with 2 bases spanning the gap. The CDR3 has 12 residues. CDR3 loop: CATSSYQETQYF. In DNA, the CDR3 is TGTGCCACCAGCAGCTACCAAGAGACCCAGTACTTC.

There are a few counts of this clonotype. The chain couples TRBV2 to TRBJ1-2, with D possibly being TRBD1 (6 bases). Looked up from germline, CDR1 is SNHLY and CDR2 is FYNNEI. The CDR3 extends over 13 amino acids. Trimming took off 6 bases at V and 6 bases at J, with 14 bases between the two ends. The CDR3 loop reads CASRSQGGDGYTF. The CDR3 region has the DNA TGTGCCAGCAGGTCACAGGGAGGGGATGGCTACACCTTC.